These T cell receptor beta chains were read from a single sample in a study of cytomegalovirus exposure and HLA in healthy donors. Some clones are missing from TCRdb's copy, which holds only in-frame ones; the method was immunoSEQ multiplex PCR. Its table lists roughly 40,000 clones. Material: PBMCs. These receptors originate from a man between 35 and 55 years old in good health and CMV-seropositive. CDR3s include the opening cysteine and the closing phenylalanine or tryptophan. A D gene is named only where the DNA matches it firmly.

v_call: TRBV7-8
j_call: TRBJ2-7
d_call: -
cdr3_aa: CASSLGVEATYEQYF
cdr3_nt: TGTGCCAGCAGCTTAGGGGTGGAGGCGACCTACGAGCAGTACTTC

v_call: TRBV27
j_call: TRBJ2-3
d_call: -
cdr3_aa: CASSSFGGDSTDTQYF
cdr3_nt: TGTGCCAGCAGTTCCTTTGGAGGAGATAGCACAGATACGCAGTATTTT

v_call: TRBV5-8
j_call: TRBJ1-5
d_call: -
cdr3_aa: CASTTDRFNQPQHF
cdr3_nt: TGTGCCAGCACCACCGACAGGTTCAATCAGCCCCAGCATTTT

v_call: TRBV5-6
j_call: TRBJ2-3
d_call: -
cdr3_aa: CASSLVLKTDTQYF
cdr3_nt: TGTGCCAGCAGCTTGGTACTTAAAACAGATACGCAGTATTTT

v_call: TRBV7-6
j_call: TRBJ2-7
d_call: -
cdr3_aa: CASSLGSGANTYEQYF
cdr3_nt: TGTGCCAGCAGCTTAGGATCAGGGGCAAATACCTACGAGCAGTACTTC

v_call: TRBV6-5
j_call: TRBJ2-7
d_call: TRBD1
cdr3_aa: CASQRRGTGYEQYF
cdr3_nt: TGTGCCAGTCAACGTCGTGGGACAGGCTACGAGCAGTACTTC

v_call: TRBV7-8
j_call: TRBJ1-1
d_call: -
cdr3_aa: CASTKSGGLNTEAFF
cdr3_nt: TGTGCCAGCACCAAAAGCGGGGGATTGAACACTGAAGCTTTCTTT

v_call: TRBV7-2
j_call: TRBJ2-7
d_call: TRBD2
cdr3_aa: CASSRRAGGSYEQYF
cdr3_nt: TGTGCCAGCAGCAGAAGAGCGGGAGGGTCCTACGAGCAGTACTTC

v_call: TRBV5-1
j_call: TRBJ2-2
d_call: TRBD2
cdr3_aa: CASSFSGTSGITGELFF
cdr3_nt: TGCGCCAGCAGCTTCTCCGGGACTAGCGGAATCACCGGGGAGCTGTTTTTT

v_call: TRBV5-4
j_call: TRBJ2-7
d_call: TRBD2
cdr3_aa: CASSLSGSLYEQYF
cdr3_nt: TGTGCCAGCAGCCTCAGCGGGAGCCTATACGAGCAGTACTTC

v_call: TRBV2
j_call: TRBJ2-2
d_call: -
cdr3_aa: CASSLTVPGELFF
cdr3_nt: TGTGCCAGCTCATTAACGGTGCCCGGGGAGCTGTTTTTT

v_call: TRBV6-5
j_call: TRBJ1-4
d_call: -
cdr3_aa: CASSDSGNEKLFF
cdr3_nt: TGTGCCAGCAGTGACAGTGGGAATGAAAAACTGTTTTTT

v_call: TRBV10-3
j_call: TRBJ2-1
d_call: TRBD2
cdr3_aa: CAATSGSVNEQFF
cdr3_nt: TGTGCCGCCACTAGCGGGAGTGTTAATGAGCAGTTCTTC

v_call: TRBV2
j_call: TRBJ1-1
d_call: -
cdr3_aa: CASSAKGIGTEAFF
cdr3_nt: TGTGCCAGCAGCGCCAAGGGGATTGGCACTGAAGCTTTCTTT

v_call: TRBV11-3
j_call: TRBJ2-7
d_call: TRBD1
cdr3_aa: CASSTRDRLSDEQYF
cdr3_nt: TGTGCCAGCAGCACCCGGGACAGGCTTTCCGACGAGCAGTACTTC

v_call: TRBV6-1
j_call: TRBJ1-5
d_call: TRBD1
cdr3_aa: CASSEGSGGRQPQHF
cdr3_nt: TGTGCCAGCAGTGAAGGGTCAGGGGGCCGTCAGCCCCAGCATTTT

v_call: TRBV21-1
j_call: TRBJ2-1
d_call: -
cdr3_aa: CASSLASGSSYNEQFF
cdr3_nt: TGTGCCAGCAGCCTGGCTAGCGGAAGCTCCTACAATGAGCAGTTCTTC

v_call: TRBV30
j_call: TRBJ1-2
d_call: TRBD1
cdr3_aa: CAYNQKTRGSFYGYTF
cdr3_nt: TGTGCCTACAACCAGAAAACCAGGGGGTCGTTCTATGGCTACACCTTC

v_call: TRBV30
j_call: TRBJ2-7
d_call: TRBD1
cdr3_aa: CAWSTDRGEQYF
cdr3_nt: TGTGCCTGGAGTACGGACAGGGGCGAGCAGTACTTC

v_call: TRBV7-3
j_call: TRBJ1-5
d_call: TRBD1
cdr3_aa: CASSPGTANQPQHF
cdr3_nt: TGTGCCAGCAGCCCCGGGACAGCCAATCAGCCCCAGCATTTT

v_call: TRBV27
j_call: TRBJ2-3
d_call: -
cdr3_aa: CASSSEGEPTDTQYF
cdr3_nt: TGTGCCAGCAGTAGCGAAGGGGAACCAACAGATACGCAGTATTTT

v_call: TRBV29-1
j_call: TRBJ1-1
d_call: -
cdr3_aa: CSVARTVNTEAFF
cdr3_nt: TGCAGCGTGGCCCGGACAGTGAACACTGAAGCTTTCTTT

v_call: TRBV4-1
j_call: TRBJ2-2
d_call: TRBD1
cdr3_aa: CASSQDNRGWNTGELFF
cdr3_nt: TGCGCCAGCAGCCAAGATAACAGGGGGTGGAACACCGGGGAGCTGTTTTTT

v_call: TRBV7-2
j_call: TRBJ2-3
d_call: TRBD2
cdr3_aa: CASSLALLAGAWYGTDTQYF
cdr3_nt: TGTGCCAGCAGCTTAGCCTTACTAGCGGGAGCTTGGTACGGCACAGATACGCAGTATTTT

v_call: TRBV2
j_call: TRBJ2-7
d_call: TRBD2
cdr3_aa: CASSQSGILSYEQYF
cdr3_nt: TGTGCCAGCAGCCAAAGCGGGATTTTATCCTACGAGCAGTACTTC

v_call: TRBV15
j_call: TRBJ2-5
d_call: -
cdr3_aa: CATSPDIQETQYF
cdr3_nt: TGTGCCACCAGCCCGGACATACAAGAGACCCAGTACTTC

v_call: TRBV11-2
j_call: TRBJ2-7
d_call: -
cdr3_aa: CASSSHIRSTYEQYF
cdr3_nt: TGTGCCAGCAGCTCACACATCAGGTCTACCTACGAGCAGTACTTC

v_call: TRBV5-5
j_call: TRBJ2-7
d_call: TRBD2
cdr3_aa: CASSRREAGSEQYF
cdr3_nt: TGTGCCAGCAGCCGGAGAGAAGCGGGATCCGAGCAGTACTTC

v_call: TRBV7-6
j_call: TRBJ1-3
d_call: -
cdr3_aa: CASSSRRTAGNTIYF
cdr3_nt: TGTGCCAGCAGCTCACGGCGGACAGCTGGAAACACCATATATTTT

v_call: TRBV18
j_call: TRBJ2-5
d_call: TRBD1
cdr3_aa: CASSPGQGRETQYF
cdr3_nt: TGTGCCAGCTCACCGGGACAGGGACGAGAGACCCAGTACTTC

v_call: TRBV25-1
j_call: TRBJ2-1
d_call: -
cdr3_aa: CASSDWRTQGDEQFF
cdr3_nt: TGTGCCAGCAGTGACTGGCGGACGCAAGGGGATGAGCAGTTCTTC

v_call: TRBV19
j_call: TRBJ2-5
d_call: -
cdr3_aa: CASSGPPGPETQYF
cdr3_nt: TGTGCCAGTAGTGGTCCACCTGGCCCGGAGACCCAGTACTTC

v_call: TRBV19
j_call: TRBJ2-1
d_call: TRBD2
cdr3_aa: CASSIRLAGVNEQFF
cdr3_nt: TGTGCCAGTAGTATTCGACTAGCGGGAGTCAATGAGCAGTTCTTC

v_call: TRBV12-5
j_call: TRBJ2-2
d_call: -
cdr3_aa: CASGLSYTGELFF
cdr3_nt: TGTGCTAGTGGTTTGAGCTACACCGGGGAGCTGTTTTTT

v_call: TRBV7-9
j_call: TRBJ1-4
d_call: TRBD1
cdr3_aa: CASGRGQANEKLFF
cdr3_nt: TGTGCCAGCGGCAGGGGGCAAGCGAATGAAAAACTGTTTTTT

v_call: TRBV21-1
j_call: TRBJ2-7
d_call: -
cdr3_aa: CASGTYTYEQYF
cdr3_nt: TGTGCCAGCGGGACATATACATACGAGCAGTACTTC

v_call: TRBV7-3
j_call: TRBJ2-7
d_call: TRBD1
cdr3_aa: CASSFKGAPEQYF
cdr3_nt: TGTGCCAGCAGCTTCAAGGGGGCCCCCGAGCAGTACTTC

v_call: TRBV7-8
j_call: TRBJ2-1
d_call: TRBD1
cdr3_aa: CASSTGTGGSNEQFF
cdr3_nt: TGTGCCAGCAGCACAGGGACAGGGGGCAGCAATGAGCAGTTCTTC

v_call: TRBV30
j_call: TRBJ1-5
d_call: TRBD1
cdr3_aa: CAWNPGQGENQPQHF
cdr3_nt: TGTGCCTGGAACCCAGGACAGGGGGAAAATCAGCCCCAGCATTTT

v_call: TRBV13
j_call: TRBJ2-3
d_call: TRBD2
cdr3_aa: CASSLNGLAPSGFGGTDTQYF
cdr3_nt: TGTGCCAGCAGCTTAAACGGACTAGCGCCAAGCGGGTTCGGTGGCACAGATACGCAGTATTTT

v_call: TRBV6-6
j_call: TRBJ2-1
d_call: TRBD2
cdr3_aa: CASSYGTTGGNEQFF
cdr3_nt: TGTGCCAGCAGTTACGGGACTACTGGGGGCAATGAGCAGTTCTTC

v_call: TRBV28
j_call: TRBJ2-7
d_call: TRBD1
cdr3_aa: CASSSSGTGIMDEQYF
cdr3_nt: TGTGCCAGCAGTTCCTCCGGGACAGGGATAATGGACGAGCAGTACTTC

v_call: TRBV18
j_call: TRBJ2-5
d_call: -
cdr3_aa: CASSPPMGRQETQYF
cdr3_nt: TGTGCCAGCTCACCACCGATGGGCCGCCAAGAGACCCAGTACTTC

v_call: TRBV11-1
j_call: TRBJ2-3
d_call: -
cdr3_aa: CASRVLATDTQYF
cdr3_nt: TGTGCCAGCAGGGTCCTAGCAACAGATACGCAGTATTTT

v_call: TRBV5-1
j_call: TRBJ1-4
d_call: -
cdr3_aa: CASSAGASEKLFF
cdr3_nt: TGCGCCAGCAGCGCAGGGGCAAGTGAAAAACTGTTTTTT

v_call: TRBV7-6
j_call: TRBJ2-1
d_call: TRBD2
cdr3_aa: CASSPGLAGGPGEQFF
cdr3_nt: TGTGCCAGCAGCCCGGGACTAGCGGGAGGGCCGGGTGAGCAGTTCTTC

v_call: TRBV4-1
j_call: TRBJ2-5
d_call: -
cdr3_aa: CASSQEGRTVWETQYF
cdr3_nt: TGCGCCAGCAGCCAAGAAGGCCGGACAGTTTGGGAGACCCAGTACTTC

v_call: TRBV28
j_call: TRBJ1-5
d_call: -
cdr3_aa: CASSLRVYSNQPQHF
cdr3_nt: TGTGCCAGCAGTTTACGAGTGTATAGCAATCAGCCCCAGCATTTT

v_call: TRBV28
j_call: TRBJ1-4
d_call: -
cdr3_aa: CASLSLEKLFF
cdr3_nt: TGTGCCAGCCTCTCGTTAGAAAAACTGTTTTTT

v_call: TRBV10-2
j_call: TRBJ2-1
d_call: TRBD1
cdr3_aa: CASTPGTGLTNEQFF
cdr3_nt: TGCGCCAGCACCCCAGGGACAGGCCTGACCAATGAGCAGTTCTTC

v_call: TRBV29-1
j_call: TRBJ2-7
d_call: TRBD1
cdr3_aa: CSVHRGPWEYF
cdr3_nt: TGCAGCGTGCACAGGGGCCCTTGGGAGTACTTC

v_call: TRBV6-1
j_call: TRBJ2-7
d_call: TRBD2
cdr3_aa: CASSEPTGLSLEQYF
cdr3_nt: TGTGCCAGCAGTGAACCGACGGGACTATCCCTCGAGCAGTACTTC

v_call: TRBV19
j_call: TRBJ2-7
d_call: TRBD2
cdr3_aa: CASSSTSDYSYEQYF
cdr3_nt: TGTGCCAGTAGTTCTACTAGCGACTACTCCTACGAGCAGTACTTC

v_call: TRBV4-1
j_call: TRBJ1-4
d_call: TRBD1
cdr3_aa: CASSSNQGATNEKLFF
cdr3_nt: TGCGCCAGCAGCTCAAATCAGGGGGCAACTAATGAAAAACTGTTTTTT

v_call: TRBV6-1
j_call: TRBJ2-3
d_call: -
cdr3_aa: CASSEGLATTDTQYF
cdr3_nt: TGTGCCAGCAGTGAAGGGCTAGCCACCACAGATACGCAGTATTTT